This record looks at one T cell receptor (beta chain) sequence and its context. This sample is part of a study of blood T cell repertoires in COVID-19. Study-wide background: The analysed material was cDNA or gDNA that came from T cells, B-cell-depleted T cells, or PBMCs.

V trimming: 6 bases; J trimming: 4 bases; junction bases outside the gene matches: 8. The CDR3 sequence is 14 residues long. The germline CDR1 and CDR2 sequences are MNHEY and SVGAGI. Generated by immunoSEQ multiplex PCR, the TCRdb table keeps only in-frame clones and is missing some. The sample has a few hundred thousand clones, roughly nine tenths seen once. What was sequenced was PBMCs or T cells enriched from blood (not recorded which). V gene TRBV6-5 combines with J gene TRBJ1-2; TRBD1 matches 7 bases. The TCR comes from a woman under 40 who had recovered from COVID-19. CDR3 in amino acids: CASSPSRDSYGYTF. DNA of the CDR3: TGTGCCAGCAGCCCCTCACGGGACAGCTATGGCTACACCTTC.